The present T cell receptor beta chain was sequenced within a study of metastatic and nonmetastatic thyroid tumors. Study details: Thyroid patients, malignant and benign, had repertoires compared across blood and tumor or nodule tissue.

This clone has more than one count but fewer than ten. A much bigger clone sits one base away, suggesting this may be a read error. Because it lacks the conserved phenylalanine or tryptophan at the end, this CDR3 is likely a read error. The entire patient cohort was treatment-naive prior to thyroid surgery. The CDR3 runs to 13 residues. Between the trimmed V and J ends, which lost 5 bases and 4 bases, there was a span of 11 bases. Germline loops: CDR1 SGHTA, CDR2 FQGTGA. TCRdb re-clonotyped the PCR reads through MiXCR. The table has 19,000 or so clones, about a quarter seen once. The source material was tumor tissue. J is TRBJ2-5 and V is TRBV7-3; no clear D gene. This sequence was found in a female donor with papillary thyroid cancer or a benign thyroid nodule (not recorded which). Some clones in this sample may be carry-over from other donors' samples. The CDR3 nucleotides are TGTGCCAGCAGCCCGACCTATTCAGAGACCCAGTACCTC. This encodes CASSPTYSETQYL.